A single TCR beta chain is shown here with its context. Its matching antigen is unknown. Universal primer sites and UMIs were introduced during 5'RACE template-switching synthesis of TCR cDNA. MiXCR was run by TCRdb on the 5' RACE reads, yielding one entry per CDR3 protein. The sample lists around 600,000 distinct CDR3 sequences, approximately 13% occurring once. This record belongs to a study of T cells after yellow fever vaccination. General study points: Across the CD4 and CD8 compartments, a small share of clonotypes was present in both. In FACS-sorted repertoires, abundant clonotypes from the bulk population could appear as contaminants. Among primary-vaccination clones, most reappeared after the booster, at about 95% for CD4 and around 91% for CD8.

V lost 10 bases to trimming and J lost 3 bases, with 15 bases between them. This CDR3 comprises 14 residues. The germline gives CDR1 SNHLY, CDR2 FYNNEI. The receptor comes from a man aged 25 to 40 who received the YFV17D yellow fever vaccine. The sequences come from PBMCs, collected on the day of the yellow fever booster vaccination. This sequence joins TRBV2 and TRBJ2-2; no reliable D call. CDR3 in amino acids: CATPRYTDTGELFF. CDR3 nucleotides: TGTGCCACGCCGAGATATACCGACACCGGGGAGCTGTTTTTT.